A selection of T cell receptor beta chains follows, all from one sample in a study of CD8+ T cells in alopecia areata. TCRdb keeps only in-frame clones here, not all; method: immunoSEQ multiplex PCR. The table shows more than 95,000 clones, with approximately 42% occurring only once. Sequenced input: CD4+ T cells sorted from blood. The source is a human donor with alopecia areata. The CDR3 runs from the conserved cysteine through the conserved F or W. Fields, in order: J gene, V gene, clone size, D gene, CDR3 protein, CDR3 DNA. The D gene is left open where the match is weak. Expanded clones are given a class, and other clones once, few, many or no size at all.

TRBJ2-5	TRBV28	.	.	CASSSGGSGETQYF	TGTGCCAGCAGTTCCGGCGGATCCGGGGAGACCCAGTACTTC
TRBJ2-5	TRBV7-2	.	.	CASSSRGRETQYF	TGTGCCAGCAGCTCTAGGGGCCGCGAGACCCAGTACTTC
TRBJ2-2	TRBV6-5	.	.	CASSPGIHTGELFF	TGTGCCAGCAGTCCCGGGATTCACACCGGGGAGCTGTTTTTT
TRBJ1-1	TRBV29-1	.	.	CSVQRGTEAFF	TGCAGCGTCCAAAGAGGCACTGAAGCTTTCTTT
TRBJ2-5	TRBV4-2	.	.	CASSQRTGGGVTQYF	TGTGCCAGCAGCCAACGGACAGGAGGGGGCGTGACCCAGTACTTC
TRBJ2-7	TRBV7-9	.	TRBD2	CASSTGLAGGYEQYF	TGTGCCAGCAGCACGGGACTAGCGGGAGGGTACGAGCAGTACTTC
TRBJ2-7	TRBV28	.	.	CASSTTGFEQYF	TGTGCCAGCAGTACCACAGGGTTCGAGCAGTACTTC
TRBJ1-1	TRBV14	.	.	CASSLPGPGAFF	TGTGCCAGCAGCCTCCCGGGACCCGGGGCTTTCTTT
TRBJ1-2	TRBV29-1	.	.	CSVGGLDVYGYTF	TGCAGCGTTGGAGGGCTGGACGTCTATGGCTACACCTTC
TRBJ2-3	TRBV29-1	.	TRBD2	CSVVRAGLAGGPLPDTQYF	TGCAGCGTTGTACGCGCGGGTCTAGCGGGAGGGCCCCTACCAGATACGCAGTATTTT
TRBJ2-7	TRBV13	few	.	CASSFLGGEQYF	TGTGCCAGCAGCTTTCTTGGGGGCGAGCAGTACTTC
TRBJ2-6	TRBV19	medium-sized	.	CASTWNGYSGANVLTF	TGTGCCAGTACTTGGAACGGATACTCTGGGGCCAACGTCCTGACTTTC
TRBJ2-2	TRBV19	.	.	CASSISGTGELFF	TGTGCCAGTAGTATCTCAGGGACGGGGGAGCTGTTTTTT
TRBJ2-1	TRBV28	.	TRBD2	CASSFSRRGRANEQFF	TGTGCCAGCAGTTTTTCGAGGCGCGGGAGGGCCAATGAGCAGTTCTTC
TRBJ2-1	TRBV6-5	.	TRBD2	CASSYREGSYNEQFF	TGTGCCAGCAGTTACAGGGAGGGCTCCTACAATGAGCAGTTCTTC
TRBJ2-7	TRBV7-2	few	.	CASSLPQVYEQYF	TGTGCCAGCAGCTTGCCCCAGGTCTACGAGCAGTACTTC